Listed below are T cell receptor beta chains from one sample, sequenced in a study of blood T cell repertoires in COVID-19. Produced via immunoSEQ multiplex PCR; TCRdb's table is partial and in-frame only. In the table there are tens of thousands of clones, roughly four fifths of which are singletons. Source material: peripheral blood. Receptor source: an elderly woman with active or convalescent COVID-19. CDR3s include the opening cysteine and the closing phenylalanine or tryptophan. D genes are given only for firm matches. Expanded clones are given a class, and other clones once, few, many or no size at all.

j_call v_call d_call clone_size cdr3_nt cdr3_aa
TRBJ1-5 TRBV7-2 - once TGTGCCAGCAGCATTGGGGCAGGGTTCAATCAGCCCCAGCATTTT CASSIGAGFNQPQHF
TRBJ1-6 TRBV13 TRBD1 few TGTGCCAGCAGCTCACCCGGACAGGGTGGTGCTTCACCCCTCCACTTT CASSSPGQGGASPLHF
TRBJ1-3 TRBV3-1/TRBV3-2 - - TGTGCCAGCAGCCAAATCCCAGGGTACTCTGGAAACACCATATATTTT CASSQIPGYSGNTIYF
TRBJ1-5 TRBV19 - - TGTGCCAGTTCATTTCTTGGAGGGGATCAGCCCCAGCATTTT CASSFLGGDQPQHF
TRBJ2-3 TRBV7-9 TRBD2 - TGTGCCAGCAGCTTAGGACTAGCGGGGGCAATTTGGGGAGATACGCAGTATTTT CASSLGLAGAIWGDTQYF
TRBJ2-1 TRBV19 TRBD2 few TGTGCCAGTACCTCGGGACTACTCTCCTACAATGAGCAGTTCTTC CASTSGLLSYNEQFF
TRBJ1-5 TRBV10-3 - - TGTGCCATCAGTGAACAGGGCGTACAGCATTTT CAISEQGVQHF
TRBJ1-5 TRBV4-3 - - TGCGCCAGCAGCCAAGATCAGGGCAGCAATCAGCCCCAGCATTTT CASSQDQGSNQPQHF
TRBJ1-6 TRBV3-1/TRBV3-2 - - TGTGCCAGCAGCCCGGCCCGGGGGGTAGATAATTCACCCCTCCACTTT CASSPARGVDNSPLHF
TRBJ1-1 TRBV5-1 - - TGCGCCAGCAGCTTGGCGATGGGGCTCTCTGAAGCTTTCTTT CASSLAMGLSEAFF
TRBJ2-4 TRBV19 - - TGTGCCAGTAGTATAGGACAGGAAAACATTCAGTACTTC CASSIGQENIQYF
TRBJ1-4 TRBV30 TRBD1 few TGTGCCTGGAGCACCGGGACAGACGAAAAACTGTTTTTT CAWSTGTDEKLFF
TRBJ2-7 TRBV18 - - TGTGCCAGCTCACCTGGTGGGGGCCCATCCTACGAGCAGTACTTC CASSPGGGPSYEQYF
TRBJ2-1 TRBV7-2 TRBD2 - TGTGCCAGCAGCTTTCGCTACCCGGGCGGGGGTAGGAATGAGCAGTTCTTC CASSFRYPGGGRNEQFF
TRBJ1-1 TRBV4-2 - - TGTGCCAGCAGCCAAGTCATACCAGGGAACACTGAAGCTTTCTTT CASSQVIPGNTEAFF
TRBJ2-3 TRBV10-3 - - TGTGCCTCGAACCGAGGGAAAAGCACAGATACGCAGTATTTT CASNRGKSTDTQYF
TRBJ2-1 TRBV19 TRBD2 - TGTGCCAGTAGTATCCGGGGGGGTTACAATGAGCAGTTCTTC CASSIRGGYNEQFF
TRBJ2-5 TRBV7-2 - - TGTGCCAGCAGCTTAGCGAGTCAGGGAGAGACCCAGTACTTC CASSLASQGETQYF
TRBJ2-7 TRBV11-2 - - TGTGCCAGCAGCTTAGGTCAGTACGAGCAGTACTTC CASSLGQYEQYF
TRBJ2-1 TRBV6-5 TRBD2 - TGTGCCAGCAGTTACACCGGGACTAGTCGTAGTGAGCAGTTCTTC CASSYTGTSRSEQFF
TRBJ2-3 TRBV5-5 - - TGTGCCAGCAGCTTGGGCCGACTTAGCACAGATACGCAGTATTTT CASSLGRLSTDTQYF
TRBJ2-1 TRBV5-6 TRBD2 - TGTGCCAGCAGCTGGGGACTAGCGGGGGCTCGTTCCTCCTACAATGAGCAGTTCTTC CASSWGLAGARSSYNEQFF
TRBJ1-2 TRBV29-1 - - TGCAGCGTTGACACAGGTCTAGGGAACTATGGCTACACCTTC CSVDTGLGNYGYTF
TRBJ1-1 TRBV6-2/TRBV6-3 - few TGTGCCAGCAGCAGGGGATCAGGGACTGAAGCTTTCTTT CASSRGSGTEAFF
TRBJ1-2 TRBV19 TRBD1 - TGTGCCAGTAGCCCGGGGACAGTAAACTATGGCTACACCTTC CASSPGTVNYGYTF
TRBJ2-2 TRBV7-9 - - TGTGCCAGCAGCCCCCAGGTGAACACCGGGGAGCTGTTTTTT CASSPQVNTGELFF
TRBJ1-2 TRBV5-6 TRBD1 - TGTGCCAGCAGCTTGCACAGGGGTTATGGCTACACCTTC CASSLHRGYGYTF
TRBJ2-4 TRBV28 TRBD1 once TGTGCCAGCAGCCTCGGGGACAGCGGAGACATTCAGTACTTC CASSLGDSGDIQYF
TRBJ2-5 TRBV28 TRBD1 - TGTGCCAGCAGGGAAGGTGGACAGGGAGGTGAGACCCAGTACTTC CASREGGQGGETQYF
TRBJ2-1 TRBV29-1 - - TGCAGCGTTGGTCCCAAAGCGAGGATCTACAATGAGCAGTTCTTC CSVGPKARIYNEQFF
TRBJ2-1 TRBV6-2/TRBV6-3 - many TGTGCCAGCAGTTCCAACGGGGAATACAATGAGCAGTTCTTC CASSSNGEYNEQFF
TRBJ2-3 TRBV11-3 - - TGTGCCAGCAGCCTCGGAGGGGCAGATACGCAGTATTTT CASSLGGADTQYF
TRBJ1-1 TRBV28 - - TGTGCCAGCACCCCGGACATGAACACTGAAGCTTTCTTT CASTPDMNTEAFF
TRBJ2-5 TRBV6-5 - - TGTGCCAGCAGACAGGGTTTGCGAGAGACCCAGTACTTC CASRQGLRETQYF
TRBJ2-1 TRBV10-3 TRBD2 - TGTGCCATCACAAGCGGGGGGATCAATGAGCAGTTCTTC CAITSGGINEQFF
TRBJ2-5 TRBV7-9 TRBD2 many TGTGCCAGCAGCTTAGGAGCGGGGGATGTCCAGTACTTC CASSLGAGDVQYF
TRBJ1-2 TRBV6-1 - - TGTGCCAGCAGTGAAGCGGGCAGCTTTTATGGCTACACCTTC CASSEAGSFYGYTF
TRBJ2-1 TRBV5-6 TRBD2 - TGTGCCAGCAGCTTCGTCCTAGCGGGGGCCTACAATGAGCAGTTCTTC CASSFVLAGAYNEQFF
TRBJ2-3 TRBV29-1 TRBD2 - TGCAGCGCCAAGCGGGGGGGCCAGTTAGATACGCAGTATTTT CSAKRGGQLDTQYF
TRBJ2-7 TRBV30 - - TGTGCCTGGAGCGAAACGCAGTTACACGAGCAGTACTTC CAWSETQLHEQYF
TRBJ1-2 TRBV4-3 - - TGCGCCAGCAGCCAAGATAGGAGGTATGGCTACACCTTC CASSQDRRYGYTF
TRBJ2-1 TRBV5-1 - few TGCGCCAGCAGCTTGAGTCGGGCTAGCAACAATGAGCAGTTCTTC CASSLSRASNNEQFF
TRBJ2-1 TRBV11-3 - - TGTGCCAGCAGCTTAACACATAATGAGCAGTTCTTC CASSLTHNEQFF
TRBJ1-2 TRBV28 - few TGTGCCAGCAGTTTCCTAGGTGGGAACTATGGCTACACCTTC CASSFLGGNYGYTF
TRBJ1-2 TRBV5-4 TRBD1 once TGTGCCAGCAGCTCACCACCCGGGACAGAAGCTAACTATGGCTACACCTTC CASSSPPGTEANYGYTF
TRBJ2-4 TRBV6-2/TRBV6-3 TRBD2 - TGTGCCAGCAGTTACTCTATAGTGTCTCGACTAGCGGGGTTAGCCAAAAACATTCAGTACTTC CASSYSIVSRLAGLAKNIQYF
TRBJ2-5 TRBV5-1 - - TGCGCCAGCACCACGGGCGGGGTGTTGGAGACCCAGTACTTC CASTTGGVLETQYF
TRBJ2-1 TRBV7-9 TRBD2 - TGTGCCAGCAGCTTGAGCGGGGGGGCCTACAATGAGCAGTTCTTC CASSLSGGAYNEQFF
TRBJ2-5 TRBV6-1 - - TGTGCCAGCAGTGAGGCCACAGGGTCGGGACAAGAGACCCAGTACTTC CASSEATGSGQETQYF
TRBJ1-2 TRBV30 - - TGTGCCTGGAGCAACCCGTCGGACAGATACTATGGCTACACCTTC CAWSNPSDRYYGYTF